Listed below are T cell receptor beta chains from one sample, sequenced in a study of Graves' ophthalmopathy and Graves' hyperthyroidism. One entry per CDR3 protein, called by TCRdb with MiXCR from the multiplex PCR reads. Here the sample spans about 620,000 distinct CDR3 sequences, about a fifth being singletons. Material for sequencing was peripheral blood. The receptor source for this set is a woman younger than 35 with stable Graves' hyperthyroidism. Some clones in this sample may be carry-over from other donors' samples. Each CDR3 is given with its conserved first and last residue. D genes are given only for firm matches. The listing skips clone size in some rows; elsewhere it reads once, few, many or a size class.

CSARDHDPTKTGELFF,TGCAGTGCTAGAGATCACGATCCTACTAAAACCGGGGAGCTGTTTTTT,16,many,-,TRBJ2-2,TRBV20-1
CASSPLGAGGTGELFF,TGTGCCAGCAGCCCTCTTGGGGCTGGGGGCACCGGGGAGCTGTTTTTT,16,few,-,TRBJ2-2,TRBV7-6
CASNQGASNQPQHF,TGTGCCAGTAACCAGGGGGCAAGCAATCAGCCCCAGCATTTT,14,-,TRBD1,TRBJ1-5,TRBV19
CATSDLEEQYF,TGTGCCACCAGTGACCTGGAGGAGCAGTACTTC,11,-,-,TRBJ2-7,TRBV24-1
CASSELRGAYRPQHF,TGTGCCAGCAGTGAACTTCGGGGAGCCTACAGGCCCCAGCATTTT,15,many,-,TRBJ1-5,TRBV6-1
CASVLSSSYEQYF,TGTGCCAGCGTACTCTCCAGCTCCTACGAGCAGTACTTC,13,-,-,TRBJ2-7,TRBV6-2/TRBV6-3
CAISLAGGIFLDTQYF,TGTGCCATCAGTTTGGCGGGAGGGATTTTCCTAGATACGCAGTATTTT,16,many,TRBD2,TRBJ2-3,TRBV10-3
CASENSPPSPLHF,TGTGCCTCGGAGAATTCACCTCCTTCACCCCTCCACTTT,13,-,-,TRBJ1-6,TRBV30
CATRGQGNRNTEAFF,TGTGCCACCCGCGGACAGGGTAATAGGAACACTGAAGCTTTCTTT,15,-,TRBD1,TRBJ1-1,TRBV19
CSASGTEVYEQYF,TGCAGTGCCTCCGGGACAGAGGTCTACGAGCAGTACTTC,13,many,TRBD1,TRBJ2-7,TRBV20-1
CASSFEGRGGYTF,TGTGCCAGCAGTTTCGAGGGTAGGGGCGGCTACACCTTC,13,many,-,TRBJ1-2,TRBV12-3/TRBV12-4
CAWSVGTGGNGYTF,TGTGCCTGGAGTGTTGGGACAGGGGGCAATGGCTACACCTTC,14,many,TRBD1,TRBJ1-2,TRBV30
CASSLTRWTAEAFF,TGTGCCAGCAGCTTAACTAGGTGGACGGCTGAAGCTTTCTTT,14,many,-,TRBJ1-1,TRBV7-3
CSARVPGNTIYF,TGCAGTGCTAGAGTGCCTGGAAACACCATATATTTT,12,-,-,TRBJ1-3,TRBV20-1
CASRARAQETQYF,TGTGCCAGCAGAGCCAGGGCCCAGGAGACCCAGTACTTC,13,many,-,TRBJ2-5,TRBV27
CSGERGDTGELFF,TGCAGCGGAGAAAGGGGTGACACCGGGGAGCTGTTTTTT,13,-,-,TRBJ2-2,TRBV29-1
CAWSGASSGNTIYF,TGTGCCTGGAGTGGGGCCAGCTCTGGAAACACCATATATTTT,14,-,-,TRBJ1-3,TRBV30
CASSPLAVGADIKYF,TGTGCCAGCAGTCCCCTAGCGGTTGGGGCGGACATTAAGTACTTC,15,many,TRBD2,TRBJ2-4,TRBV12-3/TRBV12-4
CASSRSPGQGYEQYF,TGTGCCAGCAGCCGGTCACCGGGACAGGGCTACGAGCAGTACTTC,15,many,TRBD1,TRBJ2-7,TRBV6-1
CASSGQINSPLHF,TGTGCCAGCAGCGGACAGATCAATTCACCCCTCCACTTT,13,many,-,TRBJ1-6,TRBV6-1
CAWGGTDVAKNIQYF,TGTGCCTGGGGGGGGACAGATGTAGCCAAAAACATTCAGTACTTC,15,few,-,TRBJ2-4,TRBV30
CASSPLGGRGYEQYF,TGTGCCAGCAGTCCCCTCGGGGGTCGAGGCTACGAGCAGTACTTC,15,-,-,TRBJ2-7,TRBV6-2/TRBV6-3
CASSPAWTRTLKNIQYF,TGTGCCAGCAGTCCCGCCTGGACCCGAACACTCAAAAACATTCAGTACTTC,17,many,-,TRBJ2-4,TRBV28
CASSPSYVSNEQYF,TGTGCCAGCTCACCGAGCTACGTGAGTAACGAGCAGTACTTC,14,-,-,TRBJ2-7,TRBV18
CASSSTGQTLLGSPLHF,TGTGCCAGCAGTTCTACAGGACAGACACTACTTGGTTCACCCCTCCACTTT,17,few,-,TRBJ1-6,TRBV28
CASSSRQSWGANVLTF,TGTGCCAGCAGTTCTAGACAGTCGTGGGGGGCCAACGTCCTGACTTTC,16,many,-,TRBJ2-6,TRBV12-3/TRBV12-4
CSATKTDSNQPQHF,TGCAGTGCTACTAAGACCGATAGCAATCAGCCCCAGCATTTT,14,many,-,TRBJ1-5,TRBV20-1
CASNEDLGGYTF,TGTGCCAGCAACGAGGATTTGGGGGGCTACACCTTC,12,many,-,TRBJ1-2,TRBV2
CASSQRRAPPETQYF,TGTGCCAGCAGCCAAAGGAGGGCACCTCCAGAGACCCAGTACTTC,15,many,-,TRBJ2-5,TRBV7-8